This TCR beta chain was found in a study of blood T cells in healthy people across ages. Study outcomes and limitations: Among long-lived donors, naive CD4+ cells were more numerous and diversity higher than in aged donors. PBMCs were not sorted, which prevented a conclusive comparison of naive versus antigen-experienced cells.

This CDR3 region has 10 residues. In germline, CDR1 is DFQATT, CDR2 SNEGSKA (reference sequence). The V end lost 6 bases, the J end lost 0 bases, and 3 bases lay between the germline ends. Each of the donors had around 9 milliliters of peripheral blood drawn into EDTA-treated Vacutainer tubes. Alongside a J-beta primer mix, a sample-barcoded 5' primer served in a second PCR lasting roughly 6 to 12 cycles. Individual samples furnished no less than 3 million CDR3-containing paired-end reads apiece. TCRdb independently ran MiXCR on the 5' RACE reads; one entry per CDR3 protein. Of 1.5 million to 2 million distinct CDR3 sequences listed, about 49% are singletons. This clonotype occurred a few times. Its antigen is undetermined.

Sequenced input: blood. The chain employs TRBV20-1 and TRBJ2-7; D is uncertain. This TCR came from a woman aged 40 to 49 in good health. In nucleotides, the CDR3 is TGCAGTGCCAACTCCTACGAGCAGTACTTC. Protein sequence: CSANSYEQYF.